What follows describes a single T cell receptor (beta chain). These data come from a study of blood T cell repertoires in COVID-19. Germline CDR1 is MNHEY and CDR2 is SVGAGI. After removal of 8 bases from V and 0 bases from J, the junction contained 7 bases not matched to a gene. The CDR3 is 15 amino acids. Using immunoSEQ multiplex PCR, the repertoire was profiled, and TCRdb retains in-frame clones only, with some absent. The sample has 250,000 to 350,000 clones, 89% seen once. This receptor was obtained from a woman in her sixties or seventies with acute or convalescent COVID-19. This rearrangement joins TRBV6-5 to TRBJ2-1, with 7 bases identical to TRBD2. Material for sequencing was peripheral blood. CDR3 bases: TGTGCCAGCGGGGGGGGTGATAGCTCCTACAATGAGCAGTTCTTC. Amino acid sequence: CASGGGDSSYNEQFF.